This entry features one TCR beta chain sequence. The target antigen is unknown. TCRdb reprocessed the 5' RACE reads; each CDR3 protein has one entry and no DNA is given. The sample has about 410,000 distinct CDR3 sequences; the top ten hold approximately 12%. The germline CDR1 and CDR2 sequences are LGHDT and YNNKEL (reference sequence). This CDR3 region has 13 residues. The sample belongs to a study of T cells expressing NK-cell markers. Regarding the study as a whole: Dominant NKG2C+ clonotypes accounted for roughly 1.0-7.0% of CD8+ T cells in more than five donors.

The sample consisted of blood T cells: a sorted CD56 or NKG2C T cell subset, CD4+ or CD8+ T cells, or bulk PBMC T cells (not recorded which). This chain links TRBV3-1 with TRBJ2-1. The TCR was taken from a woman aged 50 to 65 in good health. The CDR3 sequence: CASSQGGSNEQFF.